The 32 T cell receptor beta chains reported below all come from one sample, sequenced in a study of response to subunit inactivated influenza vaccine. Each CDR3 protein gets one entry after TCRdb re-called the RT-PCR reads with MiXCR. The sample holds a few hundred thousand distinct CDR3 sequences, 11% to 15% seen once. The sample was PBMCs from blood, taken 12 days after vaccination. Receptors originate from a man over 45 who received an inactivated influenza vaccine.

Here the CDR3 DNA reads TGTGCCAGCAGCTTAATGGTAGCGGGGACAGATACGCAGTATTTT. Protein sequence: CASSLMVAGTDTQYF. The V call is TRBV7-2, the J call TRBJ2-3; TRBD2 aligns across 8 bases. The V gene's germline CDR1 is SGHTA and CDR2 FQGNSA. V was clipped by 2 bases and J by 3 bases; unmatched bases: 4. The CDR3 runs to 15 residues. Full variable domain (rest looked up from reference TRBV7-2 and TRBJ2-3): GAGVSQSPSNKVTEKGKDVELRCDPISGHTALYWYRQSLGQGLEFLIYFQGNSAPDKSGLPSDRFSAERTGGSVSTLTIQRTQQEDSAVYLCASSLMVAGTDTQYFGPGTRLTVL.

This clonotype turned up a few times. J is TRBJ2-7 and V is TRBV5-6; D is uncertain. CDR3 length: 14 residues. Per germline, CDR1 SGHDT and CDR2 YYEEEE. The V end was cut by 1 base, the J end by 1 base, with 9 bases between. The chain's CDR3 is CASSLWTVSYEQYF. Written as DNA, the CDR3 is TGTGCCAGCAGCTTGTGGACGGTGTCCTACGAGCAGTACTTC.

This clonotype turned up a few times. The rearrangement links TRBV27 to TRBJ1-1, with D hard to call. Between the trimmed V and J ends, which lost 3 bases and 1 base, there was a span of 9 bases. The CDR3 spans 14 residues. Germline lookup yields CDR1 MNHEY and CDR2 SMNVEV (reference sequence). The chain's CDR3 is CASSFNSRNTEAFF. CDR3 in DNA: TGTGCCAGCAGTTTCAACAGTAGGAACACTGAAGCTTTCTTT.

CDR3 sequence (DNA): TGCGCCAGCAGATTGACTAGCGGGGTTAGCAATGAGCAGTTCTTC. Amino acids: CASRLTSGVSNEQFF. The chain recombines TRBV5-1 with TRBJ2-1, with 11 bases that match TRBD2. The CDR3 length is 15 residues. The V segment lost 5 bases and the J segment 6 bases; nucleotides outside the gene matches: 7. From germline, CDR1 is SGHRS and CDR2 YFSETQ.

This clonotype came up once. The chain links TRBV5-1 to TRBJ2-7, with 7 bases fitting TRBD1. This CDR3 region has 15 residues. The J segment lost 2 bases and the V segment lost 3 bases, leaving 8 bases of the junction unmatched. From germline, CDR1 is SGHRS and CDR2 YFSETQ. The CDR3 DNA follows: TGCGCCAGCAGCTATGGACAGGCCTCCGCCTACGAGCAGTACTTC. Protein: CASSYGQASAYEQYF.

The chain is built from TRBV5-1 and TRBJ2-7; D is undetermined. V lost 0 bases and J 0 bases, leaving 10 bases between the germline ends. The germline V gene has CDR1 SGHRS and CDR2 YFSETQ. This CDR3 contains 15 residues. CDR3 bases: TGCGCCAGCAGCTTGGAGAGCCCCCCCTCCTACGAGCAGTACTTC. Translation gives CASSLESPPSYEQYF.

In this sample, this clonotype turned up many times. The chain is built from TRBV6-5 and TRBJ2-1; 7 nucleotides match TRBD1. Trimming took 0 bases from V and 5 from J; bases not matched to a gene: 1. This CDR3 contains 14 residues. CDR1 and CDR2 (germline): MNHEY, SVGAGI. CDR3 bases: TGTGCCAGCAGTTACTCGGGACAGCACAATGAGCAGTTCTTC. It is translated as CASSYSGQHNEQFF.

The CDR3 sequence: CASRLGKGTGPQYF. The CDR3, as DNA: TGTGCCAGCAGATTGGGGAAGGGGACAGGTCCGCAGTATTTT. The chain links TRBV6-1 to TRBJ2-3; TRBD1 matches 8 bases. CDR3 length equals 14 residues. The V gene's germline CDR1 is MNHNS and CDR2 SASEGT. V lost 6 bases, J lost 10 bases, and 12 bases stayed unmatched.

This sequence joins TRBV4-2 and TRBJ2-2; D gene ambiguous. The V gene's germline CDR1 is LGHNA and CDR2 YNFKEQ. Trimming removed 0 bases from V and 4 bases from J, with 9 bases in between. The CDR3 sequence is 15 residues long. The CDR3 DNA sequence: TGTGCCAGCAGCCAAGAGGGTCGAAGCACCGGGGAGCTGTTTTTT. It specifies CASSQEGRSTGELFF.

This chain joins TRBV7-9 and TRBJ2-2; D might be TRBD1 or TRBD2, each matching 5 bases. V shed 5 bases and J shed 5 bases, with 15 bases lying between them. This CDR3 spans 15 amino acids. Per the germline V gene, CDR1 is SEHNR and CDR2 is FQNEAQ (reference sequence). CDR3 bases: TGTGCCAGCAGCCACGAGGCAGGGAGAACCGGGGAGCTGTTTTTT. It codes for CASSHEAGRTGELFF.

This chain uses TRBV6-2 or TRBV6-3 with TRBJ1-1; D perhaps matches TRBD1 (6 bases). The germline V gene has CDR1 MNHEY and CDR2 SVGEGT. Trimming left V 0 bases short and J 0 bases short, with 8 bases between. The CDR3 length is 15 residues. The CDR3 bases are TGTGCCAGCAGTTACTCGGACAGATTGAACACTGAAGCTTTCTTT. Translation: CASSYSDRLNTEAFF.

Only a few counts were recorded for this clonotype. The rearrangement uses TRBV12-3 or TRBV12-4 and TRBJ2-5, with D possibly TRBD2 on 6 matching bases. This CDR3 region has 13 residues. Trimming took off 6 bases at V and 1 base at J, with 9 bases between the two ends. CDR3 bases: TGTGCCAGCAGGAAGACTAGCCAAGAGACCCAGTACTTC. It translates to CASRKTSQETQYF.

The table lists this clonotype with a few counts. The CDR3: CASSLVDNTDTQYF. The CDR3 nucleotides read TGTGCCAGCAGCTTAGTAGATAATACAGATACGCAGTATTTT. The chain is built from TRBV7-2 and TRBJ2-3; D is undetermined. Trimming shortened V by 1 base and J by 3 bases, and 8 bases separated the two germline ends. This CDR3 comprises 14 residues. Germline lookup yields CDR1 SGHTA and CDR2 FQGNSA.

The rearrangement uses TRBV19 and TRBJ1-5, with 8 nucleotides matching TRBD1. Per the germline V gene, CDR1 is LNHDA and CDR2 is SQIVND (reference sequence). V lost 5 bases, J lost 4 bases, and 7 bases stayed unmatched. The CDR3 is 15 amino acids. For the CDR3, the DNA is TGTGCCAGTAGTCCCGGGACAGGTCATAATCAGCCCCAGCATTTT. Protein: CASSPGTGHNQPQHF.

This clonotype was detected only a few times. The chain carries TRBV12-3 or TRBV12-4 and TRBJ2-5; unclear D gene. CDR3 size: 14 residues. V was clipped by 8 bases and J by 7 bases, with 20 bases between them. This CDR3 reads CASGQRERQMTQYF. The DNA of the CDR3 is TGTGCCAGCGGTCAAAGGGAACGTCAGATGACCCAGTACTTC.

This clonotype was counted a few times. The chain has TRBV5-6 and TRBJ1-2, with no clear D. V lost 1 base, J lost 4 bases, and 14 bases lay in between. The CDR3 spans 15 residues. Germline V gives CDR1 SGHDT, CDR2 YYEEEE. The CDR3 DNA follows: TGTGCCAGCAGCTTGTGGGCGGTTTCGGTCTATGGCTACACCTTC. Translation: CASSLWAVSVYGYTF.

This clonotype was seen a handful of times. The gene calls are TRBV24-1 and TRBJ1-2; D is unresolved. Germline CDR1 reads KGHDR; CDR2 reads SFDVKD. This CDR3 is 13 amino acids long. Trimming stripped 9 bases from V and 7 bases from J, with 17 bases between. CDR3 nucleotide sequence: TGTGCCACCCAGAAGGAGCGCCCGCGTGGCTACACCTTC. Translation gives CATQKERPRGYTF.

This clonotype appeared a few times. The chain is built from TRBV5-6 and TRBJ2-7; no clear D gene. V gave up 0 bases and J gave up 5 bases, with 12 bases separating them. The CDR3 has 14 residues. The V gene's germline CDR1 is SGHDT and CDR2 YYEEEE. The CDR3 spells CASSLAPGIDEQYF. The CDR3 nucleotides read TGTGCCAGCAGCTTGGCCCCAGGAATCGACGAGCAGTACTTC. Looking up the rest from reference TRBV5-6 and TRBJ2-7 gives the full variable domain: DAGVTQSPTHLIKTRGQQVTLRCSPKSGHDTVSWYQQALGQGPQFIFQYYEEEERQRGNFPDRFSGHQFPNYSSELNVNALLLGDSALYLCASSLAPGIDEQYFGPGTRLTVT.

This clonotype was detected a few times. This chain connects TRBV15 to TRBJ2-2; D is perhaps TRBD2 (5 bases). Trimming stripped 3 bases from V and 5 bases from J, with 19 bases between. CDR3 length: 17 residues. Germline CDR1 LNHNV, CDR2 YYDKDF (reference sequence). In nucleotides, the CDR3 is TGTGCCACCAGCAGTAGAGTGGGTAGGGAGAGGACCGGGGAGCTGTTTTTT. Amino acids: CATSSRVGRERTGELFF. The variable domain in full, with the rest retrieved from reference TRBV15 and TRBJ2-2, is DAMVIQNPRYQVTQFGKPVTLSCSQTLNHNVMYWYQQKSSQAPKLLFHYYDKDFNNEADTPDNFQSRRPNTSFCFLDIRSPGLGDTAMYLCATSSRVGRERTGELFFGEGSRLTVL.

CDR3 DNA: TGTGCCAGCAGCCAGGGACAGGGTGGGTACAATGAGCAGTTCTTC. Translation: CASSQGQGGYNEQFF. The chain links TRBV14 to TRBJ2-1; 9 nucleotides match TRBD1. After removal of 3 bases from V and 4 bases from J, the junction contained 4 bases not matched to a gene. This CDR3 is built from 15 residues. Germline CDR1 is SGHDN and CDR2 is FVKESK.

This clonotype came up many times. The CDR3 DNA reads as TGCAGCGTTGAAGAGACAGCGGGCGTTCTCACAGATACGCAGTATTTT. Protein sequence: CSVEETAGVLTDTQYF. The chain recombines TRBV29-1 with TRBJ2-3; a weak D match, TRBD2 (6 bases). The V gene's germline CDR1 is SQVTM and CDR2 ANQGSEA. V shed 0 bases and J shed 2 bases, with 15 bases lying between them. The CDR3 sequence is 16 residues long.

This sequence joins TRBV20-1 and TRBJ1-1; a possible D gene is TRBD1 (6 bases). The CDR3 length is 12 residues. Germline V lookup: CDR1 DFQATT, CDR2 SNEGSKA (reference sequence). Between the trimmed V and J ends, which lost 0 bases and 8 bases, there was a span of 10 bases. The chain's CDR3 is CSAREDSPEAFF. The CDR3 DNA follows: TGCAGTGCTAGAGAGGACAGCCCCGAAGCTTTCTTT.

The chain has TRBV18 and TRBJ2-7; D is unclear. V dropped 3 bases and J dropped 0 bases, with 15 bases sitting between them. Germline V gene lookup returns CDR1 KGHSH and CDR2 LQKENI. This CDR3 spans 16 amino acids. CDR3 region: CASSPFGLLSSYEQYF. The CDR3 DNA is TGTGCCAGCTCACCGTTTGGCCTACTTAGCTCCTACGAGCAGTACTTC.

In this sample, this clonotype turned up a few times. V gene TRBV20-1 combines with J gene TRBJ1-5, with 8 positions matching TRBD1. Germline V gene sequence: CDR1 DFQATT, CDR2 SNEGSKA (reference sequence). The CDR3 extends over 13 amino acids. With V trimmed by 6 bases and J by 0 bases, 1 base remained unmatched. CDR3 sequence (DNA): TGCAGTGCAGGGACAGGTAGCAATCAGCCCCAGCATTTT. It yields the protein CSAGTGSNQPQHF.

Only a few counts were recorded for this clonotype. V gene TRBV7-2 combines with J gene TRBJ2-1; D possibly matches TRBD1 or TRBD2 (6 bases each). V dropped 11 bases and J dropped 2 bases, with 16 bases sitting between them. CDR1 is SGHTA and CDR2 is FQGNSA in the germline V gene. This CDR3 contains 14 residues. The CDR3 region has the DNA TGTGCCCTGGGGGCGGGAAGGGCCTACAATGAGCAGTTCTTC. Translating gives CALGAGRAYNEQFF.

The chain is built from TRBV7-2 and TRBJ1-5; D is undetermined. The CDR3 has 13 amino acids. From germline, CDR1 is SGHTA and CDR2 FQGNSA. The V end was cut by 5 bases, the J end by 6 bases, with 11 bases between. CDR3 DNA: TGTGCCAGCAGCCCAAACCTGGTTCAGCCCCAGCATTTT. It is translated as CASSPNLVQPQHF.

V usage is TRBV4-3 and J usage is TRBJ2-7; 9 bases match TRBD2. Germline CDR1 reads LGHNA; CDR2 reads YSLEER. Trimming cost V 0 bases and J 2 bases; bases outside gene matches: 5. This CDR3 contains 16 residues. As DNA, the CDR3 is TGCGCCAGCAGCCAAGATCGTGGCGGGAGGGCCTACGAGCAGTACTTC. Its protein product is CASSQDRGGRAYEQYF.

This chain connects TRBV11-3 to TRBJ2-2; D is unclear. Germline CDR1 SGHNT, CDR2 YENEEA. V was pared by 6 bases and J by 8 bases, with 10 bases between. This CDR3 has 12 residues. CDR3 sequence: CASSPARGELFF. The DNA of the CDR3 is TGTGCCAGCAGTCCCGCAAGGGGGGAGCTGTTTTTT.

This clonotype showed up just a few times. The chain joins TRBV6-2 or TRBV6-3 to TRBJ2-1; the D gene is possibly TRBD2 (6 bases). With 4 bases removed from V and 2 bases from J, the gap between germline ends came to 15 bases. The CDR3 sequence is 16 residues long. CDR1 is MNHEY and CDR2 is SVGEGT in the germline V gene. The CDR3 DNA reads TGTGCCAGCAGTTCAATCGGGAGTCGGACCTACAATGAGCAGTTCTTC. Translation: CASSSIGSRTYNEQFF.

Turning to this clonotype: At one end the junction does not follow the germline gene, possibly because of a read error. This sequence joins TRBV7-9 and TRBJ2-5, with 8 bases matching TRBD1. Germline lookup yields CDR1 SEHNR and CDR2 FQNEAQ (reference sequence). This CDR3 has 11 residues. CDR3 protein: CASSQGQGWSF. For the CDR3, the DNA is TGTGCCAGCAGCCAAGGACAGGGTTGGTCCTTC.

The V call is TRBV5-8, the J call TRBJ1-1; D unclear. The V end was cut by 4 bases, the J end by 1 base, with 11 bases between. There are 14 residues in the CDR3. Germline lookup yields CDR1 SGHTS and CDR2 YDEGEE. CDR3 amino acids: CASSIPDWNTEAFF. In nucleotides, the CDR3 is TGTGCCAGCAGCATACCGGACTGGAACACTGAAGCTTTCTTT.

This clonotype has more than one count but fewer than ten. The CDR3 region is CASSLGDGGAYEQYF. DNA of the CDR3: TGTGCCAGCAGCTTAGGAGACGGGGGGGCCTACGAGCAGTACTTC. The J gene is TRBJ2-7, the V gene TRBV7-2; 8 bases align to TRBD2. CDR3 length: 15 residues. Germline lookup yields CDR1 SGHTA and CDR2 FQGNSA. V lost 1 base and J lost 2; bases outside the gene matches: 4.